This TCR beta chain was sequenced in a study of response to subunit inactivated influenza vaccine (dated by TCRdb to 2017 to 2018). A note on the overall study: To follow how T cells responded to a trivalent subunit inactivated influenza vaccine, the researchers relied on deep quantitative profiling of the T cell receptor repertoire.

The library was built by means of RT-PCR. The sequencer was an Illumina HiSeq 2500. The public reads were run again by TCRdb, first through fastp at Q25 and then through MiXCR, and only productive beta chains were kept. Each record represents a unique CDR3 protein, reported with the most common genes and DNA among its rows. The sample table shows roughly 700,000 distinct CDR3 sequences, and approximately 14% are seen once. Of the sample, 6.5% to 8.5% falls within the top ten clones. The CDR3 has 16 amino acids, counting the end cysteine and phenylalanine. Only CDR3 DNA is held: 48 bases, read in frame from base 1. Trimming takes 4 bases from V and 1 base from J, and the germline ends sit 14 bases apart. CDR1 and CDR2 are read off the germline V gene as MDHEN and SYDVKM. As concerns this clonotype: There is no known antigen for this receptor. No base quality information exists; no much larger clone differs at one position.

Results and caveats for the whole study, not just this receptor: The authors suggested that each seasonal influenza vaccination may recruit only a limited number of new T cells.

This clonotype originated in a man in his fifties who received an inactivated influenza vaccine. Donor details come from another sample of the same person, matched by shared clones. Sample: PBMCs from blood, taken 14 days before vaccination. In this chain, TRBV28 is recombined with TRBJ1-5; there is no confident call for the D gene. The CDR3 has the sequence CASSSPWKGSNQPQHF. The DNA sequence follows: TGTGCCAGCAGTTCCCCCTGGAAGGGAAGCAATCAGCCCCAGCATTTT.